The rows below give T cell receptor beta chains drawn from one sample of a study of T cells in Graves' hyperthyroidism and ophthalmopathy. TCRdb used MiXCR to reprocess the multiplex PCR reads, holding one entry per CDR3 protein. This sample has under 250,000 distinct CDR3 sequences, with around 26% found just once. Sequencing input: blood. The receptors were sampled from a woman between 40 and 50 years old with Graves' ophthalmopathy. CDR3s leave out the opening cysteine and the closing phenylalanine or tryptophan.

V: TRBV20-1
J: TRBJ2-7
CDR3: SARVTDRGYYEQY

V: TRBV28
J: TRBJ2-7
CDR3: ASSQDRGSYEQY

V: TRBV12-3/TRBV12-4
J: TRBJ2-5
CDR3: ASRSTGLGIETQY

V: TRBV7-9
J: TRBJ1-1
CDR3: ASSLHSLGTEAF

V: TRBV28
J: TRBJ1-5
CDR3: ASSFDREGQPQH

V: TRBV28
J: TRBJ2-4
CDR3: ASSLEKQNIQY

V: TRBV5-1
J: TRBJ2-7
CDR3: ASSPEGLAYEQY

V: TRBV10-3
J: TRBJ2-7
CDR3: AISTSGSLYEQY

V: TRBV6-4
J: TRBJ1-5
CDR3: ASNRHAGDAGSQPQH

V: TRBV12-3/TRBV12-4
J: TRBJ2-7
CDR3: ASSTGLASSYEQY

V: TRBV12-3/TRBV12-4
J: TRBJ1-3
CDR3: ASSLRLFSGNTIS

V: TRBV6-1
J: TRBJ1-6
CDR3: ASSAGRYNSPLH

V: TRBV6-1
J: TRBJ1-2
CDR3: ASSRDREHGYT

V: TRBV6-2/TRBV6-3
J: TRBJ1-5
CDR3: ASSPYPPGQLSNQPQH

V: TRBV3-1
J: TRBJ2-5
CDR3: ASSPHLNGETQY

V: TRBV24-1
J: TRBJ2-7
CDR3: ATSSGRPTYEQY

V: TRBV11-1
J: TRBJ1-1
CDR3: ASSFLGVSKSSEAF

V: TRBV20-1
J: TRBJ2-7
CDR3: SARPWTSGVYEQY

V: TRBV11-2
J: TRBJ2-7
CDR3: ASSSHLPPYEQY

V: TRBV19
J: TRBJ2-7
CDR3: ASSISGRNYEQY

V: TRBV29-1
J: TRBJ2-7
CDR3: SAGESTSYEQY

V: TRBV12-5
J: TRBJ2-7
CDR3: ASGENYEQY

V: TRBV28
J: TRBJ1-1
CDR3: ASSPSDRSVNTEAF

V: TRBV12-3/TRBV12-4
J: TRBJ1-1
CDR3: ASSLGQGKGDTEAF

V: TRBV28
J: TRBJ1-1
CDR3: ASSRAYTEAF

V: TRBV5-1
J: TRBJ2-5
CDR3: ASSLGLAGAKETQY

V: TRBV20-1
J: TRBJ2-7
CDR3: SAPDSGDREQY

V: TRBV27
J: TRBJ2-2
CDR3: ASSEGQGWGSTGELF

V: TRBV6-1
J: TRBJ2-3
CDR3: ASRKGLALDTQY

V: TRBV6-1
J: TRBJ2-5
CDR3: ASSEAVGTGGQETQY

V: TRBV27
J: TRBJ2-7
CDR3: ASSLSRTSYEQY

V: TRBV20-1
J: TRBJ2-7
CDR3: SARTGVEQY

V: TRBV7-8
J: TRBJ2-7
CDR3: ASRGLGLAGEEQY

V: TRBV20-1
J: TRBJ2-7
CDR3: SAPNGGTSGGEQY

V: TRBV11-3
J: TRBJ2-2
CDR3: ASSPRLAGYTGELF

V: TRBV29-1
J: TRBJ2-5
CDR3: SVVPRGGRETQY

V: TRBV7-3
J: TRBJ2-2
CDR3: ASSLRSRGAGELF

V: TRBV6-2/TRBV6-3
J: TRBJ2-7
CDR3: ASSHPYRGSYEQY

V: TRBV30
J: TRBJ1-1
CDR3: AWGNGGSLNTEAF

V: TRBV6-1
J: TRBJ1-6
CDR3: ASSQQSSYNSPLH

V: TRBV29-1
J: TRBJ2-7
CDR3: SVASGKEAY

V: TRBV12-3/TRBV12-4
J: TRBJ2-5
CDR3: ASSPRASGKETQY

V: TRBV28
J: TRBJ2-5
CDR3: ASSPLGGSGGVTQY

V: TRBV28
J: TRBJ1-1
CDR3: ASSTQGAGTEAF

V: TRBV12-3/TRBV12-4
J: TRBJ1-1
CDR3: ASLPPPWTEAF

V: TRBV28
J: TRBJ2-7
CDR3: ASSFPLNRDRFYEQY

V: TRBV7-8
J: TRBJ2-5
CDR3: ASSSRDRWLSPGGTQY

V: TRBV6-5
J: TRBJ1-2
CDR3: ASSSHLTRYGYT

V: TRBV6-5
J: TRBJ1-1
CDR3: ASSWGAEGTEAS

V: TRBV2
J: TRBJ2-7
CDR3: ASRVGLVDEQY

V: TRBV20-1
J: TRBJ2-5
CDR3: SASEWSPQETQY

V: TRBV6-1
J: TRBJ2-5
CDR3: ASSEGLAGDWETQY

V: TRBV5-1
J: TRBJ2-7
CDR3: ASTLELAGDEQY